This T cell receptor beta chain was identified in a study of shared clonotypes between healthy human individuals. On the study more broadly: CD4 naive cells filled three plates per donor, CD4 memory three, CD8 naive two and CD8 memory one.

Worth noting for this clone: Its target is not known.

Whole-study results and caveats: Compared with memory subsets, naive subsets generally had larger estimated richness. Clonotypes not shared had lower generation probabilities than those common to all four donors.

Per the original methods: As immunoSEQ supplied junction-only sequences (without quality scores), filtering differed. The repertoire was sequenced with immunoSEQ multiplex PCR; TCRdb's copy has only in-frame clones and lacks some. D and trimming come from the DNA, and the V and J calls and clone size come from that table. The table includes fewer than 1.8 million clones, 98% to 99% detected once. Germline loops: CDR1 WSHSY, CDR2 SAAADI. The CDR3 is made up of 13 amino acids. Trimming cost V 1 base and J 4 bases, with 7 bases left between them. The chain recombines TRBV10-2 with TRBJ2-5; D remains ambiguous. The sequence came from a man aged 25 to 40 in good health. The source material was naive CD4+ T cells sorted from blood. Subset meaning: CD45RA+ positively selected. The CDR3 spells CASSEFLVETQYF. The CDR3 region has the DNA TGCGCCAGCAGTGAGTTCCTAGTAGAGACCCAGTACTTC.